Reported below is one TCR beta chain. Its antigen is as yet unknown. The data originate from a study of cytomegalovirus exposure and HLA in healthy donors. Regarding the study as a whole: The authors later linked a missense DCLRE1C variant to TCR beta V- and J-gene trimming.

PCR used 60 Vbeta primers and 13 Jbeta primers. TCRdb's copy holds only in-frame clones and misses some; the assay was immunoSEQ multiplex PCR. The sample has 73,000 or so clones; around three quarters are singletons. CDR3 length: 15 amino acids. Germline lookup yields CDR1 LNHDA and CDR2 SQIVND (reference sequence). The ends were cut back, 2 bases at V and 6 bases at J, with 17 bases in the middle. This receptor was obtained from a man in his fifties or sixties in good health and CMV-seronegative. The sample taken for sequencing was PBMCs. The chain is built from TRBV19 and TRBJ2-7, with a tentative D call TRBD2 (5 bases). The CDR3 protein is CASSIPGTSQFEQYF. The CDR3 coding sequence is TGTGCCAGTAGTATACCGGGAACCTCCCAATTCGAGCAGTACTTC.